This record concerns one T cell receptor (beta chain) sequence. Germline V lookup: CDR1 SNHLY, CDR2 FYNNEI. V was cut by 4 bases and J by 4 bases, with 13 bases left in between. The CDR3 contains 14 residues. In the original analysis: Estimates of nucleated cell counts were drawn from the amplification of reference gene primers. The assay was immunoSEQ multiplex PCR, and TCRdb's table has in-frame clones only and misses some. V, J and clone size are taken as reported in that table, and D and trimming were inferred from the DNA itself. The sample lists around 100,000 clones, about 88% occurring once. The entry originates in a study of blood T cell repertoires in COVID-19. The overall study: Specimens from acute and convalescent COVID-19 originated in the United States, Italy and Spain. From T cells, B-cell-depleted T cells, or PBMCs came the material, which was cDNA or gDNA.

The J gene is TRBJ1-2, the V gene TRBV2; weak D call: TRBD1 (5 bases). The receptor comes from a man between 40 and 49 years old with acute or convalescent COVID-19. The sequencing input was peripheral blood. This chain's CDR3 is CASSVSGLSYGYTF. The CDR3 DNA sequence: TGTGCCAGCAGTGTCTCAGGGTTATCCTATGGCTACACCTTC.